The 3 T cell receptor beta chains listed next were all sequenced from one sample in a study of shared clonotypes between healthy human individuals. The naive CD8 subset, CD45RO-negative cells positively selected for CCR7, excluded terminally differentiated effector memory CD45RA+ cells. Sequenced by immunoSEQ multiplex PCR; TCRdb stores in-frame clones only, minus some. The top ten clones hold under 2% of a sample with about 2.2 million clones, roughly 95% of them seen once. The specimen was naive CD8+ T cells from PBMCs. The receptors derive from a man younger than 35 in good health. Some clones in this sample may be carry-over from other donors' samples.

J is TRBJ2-7 and V is TRBV27, with 8 bases fitting TRBD1. J lost 4 bases, V lost 5 bases, and 10 bases had no gene match. Per the germline V gene, CDR1 is MNHEY and CDR2 is SMNVEV (reference sequence). The CDR3 covers 15 residues. CDR3 loop: CASSPSTGVGYEQYF. Written as DNA, the CDR3 is TGTGCCAGCAGTCCGTCGACAGGGGTCGGGTACGAGCAGTACTTC.

This clone is a singleton in its sample. V gene TRBV27 combines with J gene TRBJ2-3, with D possibly matching TRBD2 (6 bases). The CDR3 has 14 amino acids. Germline V gives CDR1 MNHEY, CDR2 SMNVEV (reference sequence). Trimming stripped 4 bases from V and 4 bases from J, with 12 bases between. The CDR3 sequence is CASSSLPSADTQYF. The CDR3 coding sequence is TGTGCCAGCAGTTCCCTACCTAGCGCAGATACGCAGTATTTT.

The chain joins TRBV14 to TRBJ2-1, with TRBD1 identical over 7 bases. The ends lost 4 bases at V and 3 bases at J; junction bases unmatched: 9. This CDR3 is 16 amino acids long. Germline V CDR1 and CDR2: SGHDN, FVKESK. The DNA for the CDR3 is TGTGCCAGCAGCCCGTATACAGGGGCTGGCTACAATGAGCAGTTCTTC. Residues: CASSPYTGAGYNEQFF. The full variable domain, in which reference TRBV14 and TRBJ2-1 provide the parts outside the CDR3, is EAGVTQFPSHSVIEKGQTVTLRCDPISGHDNLYWYRRVMGKEIKFLLHFVKESKQDESGMPNNRFLAERTGGTYSTLKVQPAELEDSGVYFCASSPYTGAGYNEQFFGPGTRLTVL.